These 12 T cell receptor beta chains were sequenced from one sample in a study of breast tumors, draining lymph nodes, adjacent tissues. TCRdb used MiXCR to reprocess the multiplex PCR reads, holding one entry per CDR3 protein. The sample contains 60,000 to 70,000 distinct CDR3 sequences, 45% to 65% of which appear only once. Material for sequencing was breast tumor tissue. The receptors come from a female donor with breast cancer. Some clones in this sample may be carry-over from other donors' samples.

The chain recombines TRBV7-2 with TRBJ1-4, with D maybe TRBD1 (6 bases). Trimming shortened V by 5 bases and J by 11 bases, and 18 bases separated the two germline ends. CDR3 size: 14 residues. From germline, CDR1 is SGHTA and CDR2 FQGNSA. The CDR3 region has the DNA TGTGCCAGCAGCCCGAACAGGGCCCAGAGGAAACTGTTTTTT. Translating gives CASSPNRAQRKLFF.

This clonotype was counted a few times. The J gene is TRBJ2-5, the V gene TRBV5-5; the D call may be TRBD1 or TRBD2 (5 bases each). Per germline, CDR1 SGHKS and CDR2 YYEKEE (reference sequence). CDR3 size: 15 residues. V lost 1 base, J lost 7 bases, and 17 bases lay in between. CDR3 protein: CASSLPGTARGTQYF. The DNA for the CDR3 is TGTGCCAGCAGCTTGCCCGGGACGGCCCGGGGGACCCAGTACTTC.

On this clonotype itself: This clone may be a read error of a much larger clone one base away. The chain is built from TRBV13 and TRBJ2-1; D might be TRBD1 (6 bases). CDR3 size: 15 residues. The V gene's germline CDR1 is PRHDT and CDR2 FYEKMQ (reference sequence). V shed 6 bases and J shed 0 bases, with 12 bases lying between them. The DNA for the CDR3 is TGTGCCAGCAGTCCGCCAGGGGACTCCTACAATGAGCAGTTCTTC. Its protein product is CASSPPGDSYNEQFF.

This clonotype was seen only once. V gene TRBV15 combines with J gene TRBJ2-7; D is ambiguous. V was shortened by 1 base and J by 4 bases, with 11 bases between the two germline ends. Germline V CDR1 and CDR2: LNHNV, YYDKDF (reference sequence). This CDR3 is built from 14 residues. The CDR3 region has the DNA TGTGCCACCAGCAGAGGAGTAAAGGGATACGAGCAGTACTTC. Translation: CATSRGVKGYEQYF.

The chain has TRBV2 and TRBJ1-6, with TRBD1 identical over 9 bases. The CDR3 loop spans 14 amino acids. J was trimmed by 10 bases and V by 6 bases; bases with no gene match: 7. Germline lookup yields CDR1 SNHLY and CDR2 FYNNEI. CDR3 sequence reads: CASRGTGRGSPLHF. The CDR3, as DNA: TGTGCCAGCAGGGGGACAGGGCGAGGGTCACCCCTCCACTTT.

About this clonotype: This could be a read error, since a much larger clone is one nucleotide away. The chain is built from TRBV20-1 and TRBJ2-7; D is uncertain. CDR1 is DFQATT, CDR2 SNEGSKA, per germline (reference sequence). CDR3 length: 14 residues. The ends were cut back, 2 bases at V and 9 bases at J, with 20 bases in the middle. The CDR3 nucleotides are TGCAGTGCTAGAAACCCCTCTCAGGACCCCGGGCAGTACTTC. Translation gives CSARNPSQDPGQYF.

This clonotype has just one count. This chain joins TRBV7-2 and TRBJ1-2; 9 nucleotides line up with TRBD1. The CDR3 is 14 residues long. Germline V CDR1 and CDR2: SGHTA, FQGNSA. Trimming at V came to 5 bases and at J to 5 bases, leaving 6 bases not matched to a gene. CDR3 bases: TGTGCCAGCAGCGCGGGACAGGGAGGATATGGCTACACCTTC. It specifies CASSAGQGGYGYTF.

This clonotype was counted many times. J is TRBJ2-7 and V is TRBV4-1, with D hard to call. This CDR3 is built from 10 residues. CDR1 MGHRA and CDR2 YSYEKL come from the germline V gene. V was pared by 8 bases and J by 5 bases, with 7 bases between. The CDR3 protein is CASPPHEQYF. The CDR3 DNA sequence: TGCGCCAGCCCCCCCCACGAGCAGTACTTC.

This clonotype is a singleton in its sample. The CDR3 is CATSASRQDSGNTIYF. The CDR3 DNA reads as TGTGCCACCAGTGCTTCAAGACAGGACTCTGGAAACACCATATATTTT. The chain links TRBV24-1 to TRBJ1-3, with D possibly matching TRBD1 (6 bases). Trimming removed 5 bases from V and 0 bases from J, with 13 bases in between. The germline V gene encodes CDR1 KGHDR and CDR2 SFDVKD. This CDR3 region has 16 residues.

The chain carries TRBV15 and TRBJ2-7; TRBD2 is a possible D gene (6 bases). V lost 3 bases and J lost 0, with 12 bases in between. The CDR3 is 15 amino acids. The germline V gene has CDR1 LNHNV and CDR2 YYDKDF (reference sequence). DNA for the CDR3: TGTGCCACCAGCAGCTTGGGCGGGGTCTCCTACGAGCAGTACTTC. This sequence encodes CATSSLGGVSYEQYF.

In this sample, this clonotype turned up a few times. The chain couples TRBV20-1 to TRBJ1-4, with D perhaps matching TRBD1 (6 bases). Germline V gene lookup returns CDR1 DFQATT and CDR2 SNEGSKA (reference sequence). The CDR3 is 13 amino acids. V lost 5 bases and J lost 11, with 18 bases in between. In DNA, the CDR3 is TGCAGTGCTCGGGGGGGGCTAGAGGACAAACTGTTTTTT. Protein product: CSARGGLEDKLFF.

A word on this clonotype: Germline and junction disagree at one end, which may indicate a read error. The CDR3 coding sequence is TGCAGTGCCGGGACAGCCGAAACTGTTTTT. It is translated as CSAGTAETVF. The chain is built from TRBV20-1 and TRBJ1-4; 7 bases are a match to TRBD1. The CDR3 extends over 10 amino acids. From germline, CDR1 is DFQATT and CDR2 SNEGSKA (reference sequence).